This T cell receptor beta chain was found in a study of molecular identifiers for immune sequencing clone quantification. Isolation of naive CD8 T cells was achieved by sorting on a CD8+CD4-CCR7+CD45RA+ phenotype. MiXCR was run by TCRdb on the PCR reads, yielding one entry per CDR3 protein. The data contain approximately 36,000 distinct CDR3 sequences, around 18% of them seen just once; the ten biggest clones take up roughly 7.3%. This clonotype was observed at least ten times. V lost 2 bases, J lost 3 bases, and 2 bases stayed unmatched. The CDR3 extends over 14 amino acids. Per germline, CDR1 DFQATT and CDR2 SNEGSKA (reference sequence).

Sequences were obtained from naive CD8+ T cells from blood, with Jurkat cell RNA spiked in. Subset meaning: FACS-sorted CD8+CD4-CCR7+CD45RA+ naive T cells. The chain links TRBV20-1 to TRBJ2-5; 11 bases agree with TRBD2. This receptor was obtained from a human donor in good health. Some libraries in this study had Jurkat cell RNA spiked in. The CDR3 region is CSARSLAGEETQYF. For the CDR3, the DNA is TGCAGTGCTAGATCACTAGCGGGAGAAGAGACCCAGTACTTC.